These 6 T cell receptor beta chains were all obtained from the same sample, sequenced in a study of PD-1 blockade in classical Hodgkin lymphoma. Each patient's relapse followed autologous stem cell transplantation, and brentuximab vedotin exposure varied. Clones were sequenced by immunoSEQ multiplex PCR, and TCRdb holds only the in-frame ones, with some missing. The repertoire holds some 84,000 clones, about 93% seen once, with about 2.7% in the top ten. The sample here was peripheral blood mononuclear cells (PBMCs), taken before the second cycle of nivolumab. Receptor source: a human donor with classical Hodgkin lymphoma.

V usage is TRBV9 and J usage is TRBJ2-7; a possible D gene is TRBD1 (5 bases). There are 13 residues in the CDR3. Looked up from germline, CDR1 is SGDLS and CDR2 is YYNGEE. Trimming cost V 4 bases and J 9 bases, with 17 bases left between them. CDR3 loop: CASSLQPQGGQYF. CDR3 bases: TGTGCCAGCAGCTTACAACCGCAGGGTGGGCAGTACTTC.

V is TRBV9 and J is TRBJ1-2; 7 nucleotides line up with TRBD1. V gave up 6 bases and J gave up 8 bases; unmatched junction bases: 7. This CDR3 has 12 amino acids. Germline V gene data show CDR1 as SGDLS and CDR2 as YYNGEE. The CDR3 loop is CASTTGTGGYTF. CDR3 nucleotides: TGTGCCAGCACGACAGGGACCGGGGGCTACACCTTC.

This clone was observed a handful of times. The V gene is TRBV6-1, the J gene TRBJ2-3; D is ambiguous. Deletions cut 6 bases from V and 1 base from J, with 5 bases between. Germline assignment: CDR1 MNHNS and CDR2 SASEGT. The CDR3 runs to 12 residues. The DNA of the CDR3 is TGTGCCAGCAGGTCCGGCACAGATACGCAGTATTTT. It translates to CASRSGTDTQYF.

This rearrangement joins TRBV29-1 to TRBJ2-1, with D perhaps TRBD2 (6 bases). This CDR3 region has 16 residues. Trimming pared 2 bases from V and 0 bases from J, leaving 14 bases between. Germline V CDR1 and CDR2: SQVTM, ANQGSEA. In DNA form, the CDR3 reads TGCAGCGTTGAATTTCCGGGAGTTAGCTCCTACAATGAGCAGTTCTTC. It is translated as CSVEFPGVSSYNEQFF.

The CDR3 is CASSLGPDRGLEQYF. The CDR3 DNA is TGTGCCAGCAGCTTAGGTCCGGACAGGGGTCTCGAGCAGTACTTC. The chain is built from TRBV7-6 and TRBJ2-7; 9 nucleotides agree with TRBD1. Germline CDR1 is SGHVS and CDR2 is FNYEAQ. The junction had 7 bases not matched to a gene; V was cut back by 1 base and J by 6 bases. CDR3 length equals 15 residues.

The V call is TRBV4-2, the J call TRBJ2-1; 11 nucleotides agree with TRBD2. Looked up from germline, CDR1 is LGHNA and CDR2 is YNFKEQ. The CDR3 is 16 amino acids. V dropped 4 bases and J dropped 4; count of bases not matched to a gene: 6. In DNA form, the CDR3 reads TGTGCCAGCAGCCGTACCAGGACTAGCGGGTACAATGAGCAGTTCTTC. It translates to CASSRTRTSGYNEQFF.